One and the same sample provided the 12 T cell receptor beta chains below, sequenced in a study of cytomegalovirus exposure and HLA in healthy donors. PCR amplification relied on 60 Vbeta primers (plus 13 Jbeta primers). The data were produced by immunoSEQ multiplex PCR, yet TCRdb's version contains in-frame clones alone and is incomplete. The table for this sample gives 65,000 to 90,000 clones. Input material: PBMCs. The receptor source for this set is a female donor in good health and CMV-seropositive.

The gene calls are TRBV6-1 and TRBJ2-1; perhaps TRBD1 as D (7 bases). The V gene's germline CDR1 is MNHNS and CDR2 SASEGT. There are 18 residues in the CDR3. Trimming cost V 1 base and J 4 bases, with 20 bases left between them. This CDR3 reads CASSEGFFGRGQYNEQFF. The DNA of the CDR3 is TGTGCCAGCAGTGAAGGGTTTTTCGGGCGGGGACAGTACAATGAGCAGTTCTTC.

V gene TRBV19 combines with J gene TRBJ2-6; TRBD1 aligns across 7 bases. This CDR3 has 13 residues. After removal of 6 bases from V and 9 bases from J, the junction contained 5 bases not matched to a gene. Germline V lookup: CDR1 LNHDA, CDR2 SQIVND (reference sequence). This CDR3 is CASSTDRHNVLTF. Here the CDR3 DNA reads TGTGCCAGTAGCACGGACAGGCACAACGTCCTGACTTTC.

The chain joins TRBV6-5 to TRBJ1-5; D is unresolved. Germline CDR1 is MNHEY and CDR2 is SVGAGI. With 0 bases removed from V and 1 base from J, the gap between germline ends came to 7 bases. This CDR3 has 15 amino acids. CDR3 sequence: CASSYSIRSNQPQHF. The CDR3 region has the DNA TGTGCCAGCAGTTACTCGATCCGGAGCAATCAGCCCCAGCATTTT.

V is TRBV11-2 and J is TRBJ2-7, with 9 bases identical to TRBD1. The CDR3 runs to 15 residues. The ends lost 5 bases at V and 3 bases at J; junction bases unmatched: 8. Germline V gene data show CDR1 as SGHAT and CDR2 as FQNNGV. The CDR3 nucleotides are TGTGCCAGCAGCCTAACCGGGACAGGGTACTACGAGCAGTACTTC. It is translated as CASSLTGTGYYEQYF.

The chain has TRBV4-2 and TRBJ2-1; TRBD2 matches 12 bases. Unmatched junction bases numbered 2, after V lost 4 bases and J lost 10 bases. CDR1 is LGHNA and CDR2 is YNFKEQ in the germline V gene. The CDR3 is 13 amino acids. The CDR3 bases are TGTGCCAGCAGCCCTACTAGCGGGGGGGAGCAGTTCTTC. Its protein is CASSPTSGGEQFF.

The chain has TRBV7-2 and TRBJ2-7; perhaps TRBD2 as D (5 bases). This CDR3 comprises 13 residues. V lost 8 bases and J 2 bases, leaving 13 bases between the germline ends. Germline V CDR1 and CDR2: SGHTA, FQGNSA. As DNA, the CDR3 is TGTGCCAGCGGGGAGCGGAGAGCCTACGAGCAGTACTTC. Translation: CASGERRAYEQYF.

The chain carries TRBV2 and TRBJ1-1; D might be TRBD1 (5 bases). V was shortened by 5 bases and J by 7 bases, with 8 bases between the two germline ends. Per germline, CDR1 SNHLY and CDR2 FYNNEI. The CDR3 is 11 residues long. Here the CDR3 reads CASSLRVEAFF. CDR3 nucleotides: TGTGCCAGCAGTCTCAGGGTTGAAGCTTTCTTT. Variable domain in full (rest from reference TRBV2 and TRBJ1-1): EPEVTQTPSHQVTQMGQEVILRCVPISNHLYFYWYRQILGQKVEFLVSFYNNEISEKSEIFDDQFSVERPDGSNFTLKIRSTKLEDSAMYFCASSLRVEAFFGQGTRLTVV.

The rearrangement uses TRBV6-1 and TRBJ2-7; D gene ambiguous. The V end lost 1 base, the J end lost 2 bases, and 12 bases lay between the germline ends. The CDR3 is 15 residues long. CDR1 is MNHNS and CDR2 is SASEGT in the germline V gene. Written as DNA, the CDR3 is TGTGCCAGCAGTGAAGGGGTGGGCGCAGCCTACGAGCAGTACTTC. It specifies CASSEGVGAAYEQYF.

The J gene is TRBJ1-2, the V gene TRBV7-2; 8 bases align to TRBD1. Germline-derived CDR1 and CDR2 are SGHTA and FQGNSA. The CDR3 length is 13 residues. Trimming took 5 bases from V and 7 from J; bases not matched to a gene: 6. CDR3 bases: TGTGCCAGCAGCCCTCAGGGGGCGGCTGGCTACACCTTC. It specifies CASSPQGAAGYTF.

CDR3 bases: TGTGCCACCAGCAGAGGGCCACCATCCTACGAGCAGTACTTC. This translates into CATSRGPPSYEQYF. V gene TRBV15 combines with J gene TRBJ2-7; no definite D call. The germline V gene has CDR1 LNHNV and CDR2 YYDKDF (reference sequence). This CDR3 spans 14 amino acids. V lost 1 base to trimming and J lost 1 base, with 8 bases between them.

The chain carries TRBV9 and TRBJ1-5; 7 bases fit TRBD1. The CDR3 length is 15 residues. After removal of 2 bases from V and 7 bases from J, the junction contained 9 bases not matched to a gene. Germline lookup yields CDR1 SGDLS and CDR2 YYNGEE. The CDR3 sequence is CASSVTGREQQPQHF. CDR3 nucleotides: TGTGCCAGCAGCGTGACAGGGCGAGAGCAACAGCCCCAGCATTTT.

V gene TRBV14 combines with J gene TRBJ1-1, with 12 bases matching TRBD1. The CDR3 loop spans 15 amino acids. The germline V gene has CDR1 SGHDN and CDR2 FVKESK. V shed 4 bases and J 3 bases; nucleotides not matched to a gene: 3. CDR3: CASSRDRGRDTEAFF. The CDR3, as DNA: TGTGCCAGCAGCCGGGACAGGGGGCGAGACACTGAAGCTTTCTTT. Drawing the rest from reference TRBV14 and TRBJ1-1, the complete variable domain is EAGVTQFPSHSVIEKGQTVTLRCDPISGHDNLYWYRRVMGKEIKFLLHFVKESKQDESGMPNNRFLAERTGGTYSTLKVQPAELEDSGVYFCASSRDRGRDTEAFFGQGTRLTVV.